The 27 T cell receptor beta chains listed next were all sequenced from one sample in a study of CD8 T cells in Susac syndrome (dated by TCRdb to the late 2010s). Receptor libraries were prepared by the immunoSEQ multiplex PCR assay. RNA was extracted with the RNeasy kit and 0.5 to 1 ug was reverse transcribed using random hexamers. Through fastp at Q25 and MiXCR, TCRdb rebuilt clones from the public reads, retaining in-frame beta chains. Entries are consolidated by CDR3 protein sequence, retaining the most common genes and DNA. This sample is represented by some 150,000 distinct CDR3 sequences; approximately 93% of them were singletons. Around 0.21% of the sample belongs to the ten largest clones. Sequencing input: CD8+ T cells from PBMCs. The receptor source for this set is a human donor with multiple sclerosis.

The chain links TRBV9 to TRBJ2-6; weak D call: TRBD1 (6 bases). The length of the CDR3 is 18 residues. CDR1 SGDLS and CDR2 YYNGEE come from the germline V gene. Trimming shortened V by 4 bases and J by 4 bases, and 21 bases separated the two germline ends. This CDR3 is CASSHNRDKSVGANVLTF. CDR3 DNA: TGTGCCAGCAGCCATAACCGGGACAAGTCGGTGGGGGCCAACGTCCTGACTTTC.

J is TRBJ2-1 and V is TRBV29-1, with D possibly matching TRBD2 (5 bases). V shed 4 bases and J shed 5 bases, with 6 bases lying between them. This CDR3 has 11 residues. Germline CDR1 SQVTM, CDR2 ANQGSEA. CDR3 coding DNA: TGCAGCGTTGGGGGAGACAATGAGCAGTTCTTC. The encoded protein is CSVGGDNEQFF.

The chain's CDR3 is CASSQGITGDRNQPQHF. The CDR3 region has the DNA TGCGCCAGCAGCCAAGGTATAACAGGGGACCGCAATCAGCCCCAGCATTTT. The rearrangement uses TRBV4-3 and TRBJ1-5; the match to TRBD1 covers 7 bases. The CDR3 length is 17 residues. The V gene's germline CDR1 is LGHNA and CDR2 YSLEER. Trimming removed 1 base from V and 2 bases from J; junction bases left unmatched: 8.

The chain employs TRBV9 and TRBJ2-1; D is perhaps TRBD1 or TRBD2 (5 bases each). There are 16 residues in the CDR3. Germline V gene data show CDR1 as SGDLS and CDR2 as YYNGEE. Trimming removed 4 bases from V and 0 bases from J, with 14 bases in between. The CDR3 spells CASSPPAGSSYNEQFF. CDR3 coding DNA: TGTGCCAGCAGCCCCCCCGCAGGGAGCTCCTACAATGAGCAGTTCTTC.

J is TRBJ1-2 and V is TRBV4-1; D is uncertain. CDR3 length equals 14 residues. V shed 0 bases and J shed 9 bases, with 14 bases lying between them. Per germline, CDR1 MGHRA and CDR2 YSYEKL. This chain's CDR3 is CASSQEPRRESYTF. The CDR3 nucleotides are TGCGCCAGCAGCCAAGAACCCAGAAGGGAGAGCTACACCTTC.

This chain connects TRBV6-6 to TRBJ2-1; TRBD2 aligns across 13 bases. The CDR3 spans 14 residues. After removal of 6 bases from V and 7 bases from J, the junction contained 3 bases not matched to a gene. CDR1 and CDR2 (germline): MNHNY, SVGAGI (reference sequence). DNA for the CDR3: TGTGCCAGCAGACTAGCGGGGGGGTTAAATGAGCAGTTCTTC. Translating it yields CASRLAGGLNEQFF.

The rearrangement uses TRBV9 and TRBJ1-6; a weak D match, TRBD1 (5 bases). This CDR3 comprises 14 residues. Germline V gene sequence: CDR1 SGDLS, CDR2 YYNGEE. V lost 2 bases, J lost 7 bases, and 10 bases lay in between. For the CDR3, the DNA is TGTGCCAGCAGCGTCGGGACGGGGAATTCACCCCTCCACTTT. Its protein product is CASSVGTGNSPLHF. The entire variable domain, with the rest obtained from reference TRBV9 and TRBJ1-6, is as follows: DSGVTQTPKHLITATGQRVTLRCSPRSGDLSVYWYQQSLDQGLQFLIQYYNGEERAKGNILERFSAQQFPDLHSELNLSSLELGDSALYFCASSVGTGNSPLHFGNGTRLTVT.

The rearrangement uses TRBV7-9 and TRBJ2-1; no reliable D call. CDR3 length: 11 amino acids. From germline, CDR1 is SEHNR and CDR2 FQNEAQ (reference sequence). The V end lost 1 base, the J end lost 16 bases, and 11 bases lay between the germline ends. In nucleotides, the CDR3 is TGTGCCAGCAGCTTAGGGTCTGTGGGTTTCTTC. Encoded protein: CASSLGSVGFF. Based on the CDR3 plus reference TRBV7-9 and TRBJ2-1, the full variable domain is DTGVSQNPRHKITKRGQNVTFRCDPISEHNRLYWYRQTLGQGPEFLTYFQNEAQLEKSRLLSDRFSAERPKGSFSTLEIQRTEQGDSAMYLCASSLGSVGFFGPGTRLTVL.

The V and J genes are TRBV4-2 and TRBJ2-1, with 14 positions matching TRBD2. Trimming removed 3 bases from V and 11 bases from J; junction bases left unmatched: 9. Looked up from germline, CDR1 is LGHNA and CDR2 is YNFKEQ. The length of the CDR3 is 16 residues. Written as DNA, the CDR3 is TGTGCCAGCAGCCAGAAGACTAGCGGGGGGGTTGGGCAGCAGTTCTTC. Residues: CASSQKTSGGVGQQFF.

The chain links TRBV12-3 or TRBV12-4 to TRBJ1-1, with no clear D. Trimming pared 3 bases from V and 5 bases from J, leaving 7 bases between. The CDR3 totals 12 residues. The CDR3 DNA reads as TGTGCCAGCAGTTTGGCCAAGACTGAAGCTTTCTTT. Protein product: CASSLAKTEAFF.

The chain couples TRBV20-1 to TRBJ2-1; tentatively, D is TRBD1 or TRBD2 (7 bases each). Per the germline V gene, CDR1 is DFQATT and CDR2 is SNEGSKA (reference sequence). CDR3 length: 16 amino acids. V lost 5 bases, J lost 9 bases, and 26 bases lay in between. The CDR3 loop is CSAEGEGAGGRPEQFF. CDR3 in DNA: TGCAGTGCTGAGGGGGAGGGGGCAGGTGGACGGCCTGAGCAGTTCTTC.

V gene TRBV5-4 combines with J gene TRBJ2-2; D uncertain. Trimming pared 6 bases from V and 6 bases from J, leaving 9 bases between. CDR1 and CDR2 from the germline V gene are SGHNT and YYREEE (reference sequence). The CDR3 spans 12 residues. The CDR3 DNA reads TGTGCCAGCACCGTTGGGGCCGGGGAGCTGTTTTTT. Its translation is CASTVGAGELFF.

V gene TRBV20-1 combines with J gene TRBJ2-1; no reliable D call. Germline CDR1 is DFQATT and CDR2 is SNEGSKA (reference sequence). The length of the CDR3 is 14 residues. V gave up 0 bases and J gave up 4 bases, with 10 bases separating them. CDR3 sequence (DNA): TGCAGTGCTAGAGATCGGGTTCTATACAATGAGCAGTTCTTC. Translated, it gives CSARDRVLYNEQFF.

This chain links TRBV29-1 with TRBJ2-2; D may be TRBD1 or TRBD2 (5 bases each). The V end was cut by 2 bases, the J end by 4 bases, with 14 bases between. The CDR3 sequence is 15 residues long. From germline, CDR1 is SQVTM and CDR2 ANQGSEA. CDR3 residues: CSVELPGRGTGELFF. CDR3 sequence (DNA): TGCAGCGTTGAATTGCCGGGACGAGGCACCGGGGAGCTGTTTTTT.

The V and J genes are TRBV27 and TRBJ2-1; 7 nucleotides line up with TRBD2. Germline V lookup: CDR1 MNHEY, CDR2 SMNVEV (reference sequence). The trim removed 6 bases at V and 5 bases at J, leaving 7 bases unmatched. The CDR3 length is 14 residues. The CDR3 protein is CASRMGGVNNEQFF. The CDR3 DNA is TGTGCCAGCAGAATGGGGGGGGTTAACAATGAGCAGTTCTTC.

V is TRBV7-9 and J is TRBJ1-2; D perhaps matches TRBD1 (5 bases). V gave up 2 bases and J gave up 0 bases, with 10 bases separating them. Germline assignment: CDR1 SEHNR and CDR2 FQNEAQ (reference sequence). The CDR3 is 15 residues long. The CDR3 nucleotides are TGTGCCAGCAGCTTAACCGGGGCTGCTAACTATGGCTACACCTTC. Residues: CASSLTGAANYGYTF.

The chain uses TRBV24-1 and TRBJ1-1; D perhaps matches TRBD1 (6 bases). Germline V gene lookup returns CDR1 KGHDR and CDR2 SFDVKD. The CDR3 runs 13 residues. V lost 7 bases and J lost 1, with 9 bases in between. The CDR3 region has the DNA TGTGCCACCAGGGCAGGGGCGAACACTGAAGCTTTCTTT. Its translation is CATRAGANTEAFF.

The chain employs TRBV2 and TRBJ2-3, with D unresolved. Per germline, CDR1 SNHLY and CDR2 FYNNEI. The CDR3 consists of 16 residues. V was cut by 7 bases and J by 2 bases, with 19 bases left in between. Here the CDR3 reads CASTYQAQVATDTQYF. The CDR3, as DNA: TGTGCCAGCACTTATCAGGCCCAGGTAGCCACAGATACGCAGTATTTT.

V is TRBV15 and J is TRBJ2-7; 10 bases match TRBD1. Germline CDR1 and CDR2: LNHNV and YYDKDF (reference sequence). The CDR3 sequence is 17 residues long. V was clipped by 4 bases and J by 3 bases; unmatched bases: 12. The CDR3: CATSITTAGTGVYEQYF. CDR3 nucleotides: TGTGCCACCAGCATTACCACCGCGGGGACAGGGGTCTACGAGCAGTACTTC.

The chain links TRBV3-1 to TRBJ2-4; D is possibly TRBD1 or TRBD2 (6 bases each). This CDR3 region has 16 residues. The V end lost 5 bases, the J end lost 3 bases, and 17 bases lay between the germline ends. Germline V CDR1 and CDR2: LGHDT, YNNKEL (reference sequence). CDR3: CASSSVRGPVKNIQYF. In nucleotides, the CDR3 is TGTGCCAGCAGCTCAGTACGGGGGCCTGTCAAAAACATTCAGTACTTC.

This chain connects TRBV12-3 or TRBV12-4 to TRBJ2-3, with 7 bases lining up with TRBD2. The CDR3 has 16 amino acids. J gave up 6 bases and V 4 bases, and 13 bases lay outside the gene matches. The CDR3 is CASSSQIAGRRDTQYF. The CDR3 region has the DNA TGTGCCAGCAGTTCCCAGATAGCGGGCCGCAGGGATACGCAGTATTTT.

The chain is built from TRBV7-2 and TRBJ1-6; 10 bases fit TRBD1. Germline V gene data show CDR1 as SGHTA and CDR2 as FQGNSA. The V gene end was trimmed by 6 bases and the J gene end by 10 bases; junction bases not matched to a gene: 12. The CDR3 sequence is 16 residues long. The CDR3 coding sequence is TGTGCCAGCAGACACATAACCGGGACAGGGGCCTCACCCCTCCACTTT. The encoded protein is CASRHITGTGASPLHF.

This chain uses TRBV9 with TRBJ1-1; D not certain. The germline V gene has CDR1 SGDLS and CDR2 YYNGEE. The CDR3 has 15 residues. Trimming took off 4 bases at V and 3 bases at J, with 16 bases between the two ends. The chain's CDR3 is CASSTQTRLDTEAFF. For the CDR3, the DNA is TGTGCCAGCAGCACCCAGACCCGGTTGGACACTGAAGCTTTCTTT.

V is TRBV12-3 or TRBV12-4 and J is TRBJ1-6; D is ambiguous. CDR3 size: 16 residues. Trimming removed 6 bases from V and 10 bases from J, with 22 bases in between. Here the CDR3 reads CASSEIWGASDSPLHF. The CDR3 DNA reads as TGTGCCAGCAGCGAAATATGGGGTGCGTCAGACTCACCCCTCCACTTT.

V is TRBV27 and J is TRBJ2-1; 9 bases are a match to TRBD2. Germline V gene data show CDR1 as MNHEY and CDR2 as SMNVEV (reference sequence). V lost 5 bases, J lost 8 bases, and 22 bases stayed unmatched. CDR3 length equals 19 residues. In nucleotides, the CDR3 is TGTGCCAGCAGTCCTCGTAGGGTTCCGCGGGGGGGCCGTAGCGATGAGCAGTTCTTC. Its protein product is CASSPRRVPRGGRSDEQFF.

The CDR3 coding sequence is TGCGCCAGCAGCCAAGTTTGGGGACTTACGGAGCCCCCCGGGGAGCTGTTTTTT. It encodes CASSQVWGLTEPPGELFF. The J gene is TRBJ2-2, the V gene TRBV4-3; weak D call: TRBD2 (6 bases). V gave up 1 base and J gave up 6 bases, with 21 bases separating them. CDR3 length: 18 amino acids. The germline V gene has CDR1 LGHNA and CDR2 YSLEER.

The chain carries TRBV10-3 and TRBJ2-3; D might be TRBD1 (5 bases). The CDR3 covers 15 residues. Trimming cost V 7 bases and J 0 bases, with 14 bases left between them. CDR1 is ENHRY, CDR2 SYGVKD, per germline. The CDR3 DNA reads as TGTGCCATCACCCCGAGACAGTCTAGCACAGATACGCAGTATTTT. It encodes CAITPRQSSTDTQYF.